The T cell receptor beta chain under discussion was sequenced for a study of cytotoxic CD8 clonotypes in ibrutinib-treated CLL. The protocol was immunoSEQ multiplex PCR, while the TCRdb copy is restricted to in-frame clones and leaves out a portion. Of 300,000 to 400,000 clones in the sample, 60% to 80% were seen once. Trimming took off 4 bases at V and 0 bases at J, with 10 bases between the two ends. This CDR3 has 15 residues. Germline V gives CDR1 MDHEN, CDR2 SYDVKM. The receptor's source is a human donor with chronic lymphocytic leukemia. Sequenced material: PBMCs, taken after 36 months of ibrutinib treatment. The chain carries TRBV28 and TRBJ1-5; D call uncertain. The CDR3 DNA follows: TGTGCCAGCAGTTCACCCATATCTAGCAATCAGCCCCAGCATTTT. Its translation: CASSSPISSNQPQHF.